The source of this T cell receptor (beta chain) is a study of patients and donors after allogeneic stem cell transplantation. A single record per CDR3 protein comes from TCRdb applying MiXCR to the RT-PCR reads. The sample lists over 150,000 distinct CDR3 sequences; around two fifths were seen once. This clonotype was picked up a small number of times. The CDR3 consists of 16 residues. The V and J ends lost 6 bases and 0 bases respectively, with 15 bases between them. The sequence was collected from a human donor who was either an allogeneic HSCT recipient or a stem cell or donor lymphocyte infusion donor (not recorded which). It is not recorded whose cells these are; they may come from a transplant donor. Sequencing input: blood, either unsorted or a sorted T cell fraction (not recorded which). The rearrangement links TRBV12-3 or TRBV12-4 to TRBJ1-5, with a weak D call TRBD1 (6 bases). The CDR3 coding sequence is TGTGCCAGCAGCAAACAGGGAGTTTATAGCAATCAGCCCCAGCATTTT. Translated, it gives CASSKQGVYSNQPQHF.